The 15 T cell receptor beta chains below come from one sample, sequenced in a study of OX40 agonist ivuxolimab in advanced cancers. Only in-frame clones appear in the TCRdb table, and some are missing; sequencing was by immunoSEQ multiplex PCR. The sample carries about 40,000 clones, around 85% recorded once. Sample: CD4+ or CD8+ T cells sorted from blood, taken in a trial of the OX40 agonist ivuxolimab. The receptors derive from an adult with an advanced solid tumor such as melanoma, head and neck, liver or kidney cancer.

V is TRBV15 and J is TRBJ2-7, with 8 positions matching TRBD2. Germline V gene data show CDR1 as LNHNV and CDR2 as YYDKDF (reference sequence). CDR3 size: 16 residues. V dropped 0 bases and J dropped 1; count of bases not matched to a gene: 5. CDR3 DNA: TGTGCCACCAGCAGAGATGGACTAGCTACGTCCTACGAGCAGTACTTC. The encoded protein is CATSRDGLATSYEQYF. Full variable domain (rest looked up from reference TRBV15 and TRBJ2-7): DAMVIQNPRYQVTQFGKPVTLSCSQTLNHNVMYWYQQKSSQAPKLLFHYYDKDFNNEADTPDNFQSRRPNTSFCFLDIRSPGLGDTAMYLCATSRDGLATSYEQYFGPGTRLTVT.

The CDR3 sequence is CASIPREDNTEAFF. The CDR3 DNA sequence: TGTGCCAGCATCCCTCGGGAAGACAACACTGAAGCTTTCTTT. The chain carries TRBV7-8 and TRBJ1-1; D ambiguous. Trimming removed 7 bases from V and 2 bases from J, with 14 bases in between. Germline V gives CDR1 SGHVS, CDR2 FQNEAQ. This CDR3 comprises 14 residues.

The chain employs TRBV2 and TRBJ1-5; D not resolved. The CDR3 sequence is 15 residues long. The V end was cut by 6 bases, the J end by 0 bases, with 12 bases between. Germline V gives CDR1 SNHLY, CDR2 FYNNEI. CDR3: CASRAAAYSNQPQHF. CDR3 nucleotides: TGTGCCAGCAGAGCTGCCGCGTATAGCAATCAGCCCCAGCATTTT.

V is TRBV25-1 and J is TRBJ2-3; D is possibly TRBD2 (5 bases). Per germline, CDR1 MGHDK and CDR2 SYGVNS. The CDR3 spans 14 residues. V was trimmed by 2 bases and J by 2 bases, leaving 8 bases between them. CDR3 DNA sequence: TGTGCCAGCAGTGAACGAGGGTTCACAGATACGCAGTATTTT. Protein sequence: CASSERGFTDTQYF.

The chain joins TRBV4-1 to TRBJ2-1, with 7 bases identical to TRBD2. CDR1 is MGHRA and CDR2 is YSYEKL in the germline V gene. J was trimmed by 1 base and V by 3 bases; bases with no gene match: 9. The CDR3 extends over 17 amino acids. The CDR3 here is CASSQPLAEWSYNEQFF. As DNA, the CDR3 is TGCGCCAGCAGCCAGCCCCTAGCGGAGTGGTCCTACAATGAGCAGTTCTTC.

V is TRBV7-9 and J is TRBJ2-1; D unclear. Germline CDR1 SEHNR, CDR2 FQNEAQ (reference sequence). The CDR3 has 14 amino acids. Trimming stripped 1 base from V and 5 bases from J, with 9 bases between. This CDR3 is CASSLGGFDNEQFF. In nucleotides, the CDR3 is TGTGCCAGCAGCTTAGGGGGATTTGACAATGAGCAGTTCTTC. The full variable domain, rest sourced from reference TRBV7-9 and TRBJ2-1, is DTGVSQNPRHKITKRGQNVTFRCDPISEHNRLYWYRQTLGQGPEFLTYFQNEAQLEKSRLLSDRFSAERPKGSFSTLEIQRTEQGDSAMYLCASSLGGFDNEQFFGPGTRLTVL.

V gene TRBV19 combines with J gene TRBJ1-5; the D gene is possibly TRBD1 (5 bases). The germline V gene encodes CDR1 LNHDA and CDR2 SQIVND (reference sequence). CDR3 length: 15 amino acids. Trimming removed 6 bases at V and 0 bases at J, with 12 bases between. As DNA, the CDR3 is TGTGCCAGTAGAGTTACAGGTTATAGCAATCAGCCCCAGCATTTT. It is translated as CASRVTGYSNQPQHF.

The chain links TRBV25-1 to TRBJ1-2, with a weak D call TRBD1 (6 bases). V was clipped by 5 bases and J by 3 bases, with 16 bases between them. The CDR3 extends over 15 amino acids. Looked up from germline, CDR1 is MGHDK and CDR2 is SYGVNS. The CDR3 sequence: CASSPVERQDYGYTF. The DNA of the CDR3 is TGTGCCAGCAGTCCTGTCGAGAGACAGGACTATGGCTACACCTTC.

The V gene is TRBV7-8, the J gene TRBJ2-1, with no clear D. CDR1 is SGHVS, CDR2 FQNEAQ, per germline. The CDR3 is 15 amino acids. Between the trimmed V and J ends, which lost 8 bases and 0 bases, there was a span of 14 bases. This CDR3 is CASRRLQSSYNEQFF. The CDR3 DNA is TGTGCCAGCCGCCGATTGCAGAGCTCCTACAATGAGCAGTTCTTC. Filled out from reference TRBV7-8 and TRBJ2-1, the complete variable domain reads GAGVSQSPRYKVAKRGQDVALRCDPISGHVSLFWYQQALGQGPEFLTYFQNEAQLDKSGLPSDRFFAERPEGSVSTLKIQRTQQEDSAVYLCASRRLQSSYNEQFFGPGTRLTVL.

V is TRBV5-6 and J is TRBJ1-1; weak D call: TRBD1 (6 bases). Trimming removed 6 bases at V and 7 bases at J, with 19 bases between. CDR3 size: 14 residues. Germline CDR1 and CDR2: SGHDT and YYEEEE. The CDR3 coding sequence is TGTGCCAGCATTGACCGGGACAATCCCTTTGAAGCTTTCTTT. Amino acid sequence: CASIDRDNPFEAFF.

This clone has only one observation. The rearrangement joins TRBV4-3 to TRBJ1-3; D call uncertain. CDR1 and CDR2 from the germline V gene are LGHNA and YSLEER. V lost 5 bases, J lost 0 bases, and 14 bases lay in between. This CDR3 contains 16 residues. CDR3 residues: CASSVKQTLSGNTIYF. DNA for the CDR3: TGCGCCAGCAGCGTCAAGCAGACCCTCTCTGGAAACACCATATATTTT.

This clone has a handful of counts. The chain uses TRBV5-4 and TRBJ1-6; no firm D call. The CDR3 is 12 residues long. Germline V CDR1 and CDR2: SGHNT, YYREEE (reference sequence). V gave up 0 bases and J gave up 9 bases, with 4 bases separating them. CDR3 loop: CASSLGGSPLHF. The CDR3 DNA reads TGTGCCAGCAGCTTGGGAGGTTCACCCCTCCACTTT.

This chain joins TRBV27 and TRBJ1-2, with D maybe TRBD1 (5 bases). V was shortened by 3 bases and J by 7 bases, with 9 bases between the two germline ends. The germline V gene encodes CDR1 MNHEY and CDR2 SMNVEV (reference sequence). CDR3 size: 12 residues. CDR3 nucleotide sequence: TGTGCCAGCAGTTTGGCCGGGGGTGGCTACACCTTC. This encodes CASSLAGGGYTF.

This chain's CDR3 is CAWMLSGGQETQYF. In nucleotides, the CDR3 is TGTGCCTGGATGTTGTCAGGGGGACAAGAGACCCAGTACTTC. This chain joins TRBV30 and TRBJ2-5; TRBD1 matches at 7 bases. Germline CDR1 and CDR2: GTSNPN and SVGIG (reference sequence). The CDR3 consists of 14 residues. V dropped 4 bases and J dropped 2; count of bases not matched to a gene: 7.

This clone was detected only once. The chain joins TRBV12-5 to TRBJ2-5; D is perhaps TRBD2 (5 bases). The length of the CDR3 is 11 residues. V was clipped by 5 bases and J by 4 bases, with 5 bases between them. Germline CDR1 reads LGHNT; CDR2 reads FRNRAP. The chain's CDR3 is CASGEGETQYF. The CDR3 DNA reads TGTGCTAGTGGTGAGGGAGAGACCCAGTACTTC.